A selection of T cell receptor beta chains follows, all from one sample in a study of human T cells and chemical hapten exposure. TCRdb reanalysed the RACE reads using MiXCR and keeps one entry per CDR3 protein. This sample has 300,000 to 450,000 distinct CDR3 sequences, with roughly 5.3% found just once. The specimen comprised whole blood, sampled in connection with sensitization to the hapten diphenylcyclopropenone (DPC). The receptors originated from a woman aged 45-59 years with alopecia areata. Some clones in this sample may be carry-over from other donors' samples. The CDR3 runs from the conserved cysteine through the conserved F or W. Each record gives: clone size, J gene, V gene, D gene, CDR3 protein, CDR3 DNA. A D gene is named only where the DNA matches it firmly. Some rows mark clone size as missing; the rest say once, few, many or name a class of expanded clone.

clone_size: .; j_call: TRBJ2-5; v_call: TRBV4-3; d_call: .; cdr3_aa: CASSKERWGKTQYF; cdr3_nt: TGCGCCAGCAGCAAGGAACGGTGGGGGAAGACCCAGTACTTC
clone_size: few; j_call: TRBJ1-2; v_call: TRBV9; d_call: .; cdr3_aa: CASSVVEGDYGYTF; cdr3_nt: TGTGCCAGCAGCGTAGTAGAAGGCGACTATGGCTACACCTTC
clone_size: many; j_call: TRBJ2-1; v_call: TRBV28; d_call: TRBD2; cdr3_aa: CASSFPGTSGHEQFF; cdr3_nt: TGTGCCAGCAGTTTTCCTGGGACTAGCGGCCATGAGCAGTTCTTC
clone_size: .; j_call: TRBJ2-2; v_call: TRBV12-3/TRBV12-4; d_call: .; cdr3_aa: CASSFLDGELFF; cdr3_nt: TGTGCCAGCAGTTTTCTGGACGGGGAGCTGTTTTTT
clone_size: many; j_call: TRBJ2-7; v_call: TRBV9; d_call: .; cdr3_aa: CASSPPTRSYEQYF; cdr3_nt: TGTGCCAGCAGCCCCCCGACTAGGTCCTACGAGCAGTACTTC
clone_size: many; j_call: TRBJ2-1; v_call: TRBV6-2/TRBV6-3; d_call: .; cdr3_aa: CASSYSGANEQFF; cdr3_nt: TGTGCCAGCAGTTACTCGGGAGCTAATGAGCAGTTCTTC
clone_size: .; j_call: TRBJ2-7; v_call: TRBV12-3/TRBV12-4; d_call: .; cdr3_aa: CASSIRGPEQYF; cdr3_nt: TGTGCCAGCAGCATCAGGGGCCCCGAGCAGTACTTC
clone_size: .; j_call: TRBJ2-7; v_call: TRBV11-3; d_call: .; cdr3_aa: CASSLATGEAYEQYF; cdr3_nt: TGTGCCAGCAGCTTAGCCACCGGGGAGGCCTACGAGCAGTACTTC
clone_size: few; j_call: TRBJ1-6; v_call: TRBV20-1; d_call: TRBD1; cdr3_aa: CSARTGDNSPLHF; cdr3_nt: TGCAGTGCTAGGACAGGGGACAATTCACCCCTCCACTTT
clone_size: few; j_call: TRBJ2-2; v_call: TRBV7-9; d_call: .; cdr3_aa: CASSPLKRNTGELFF; cdr3_nt: TGTGCCAGCAGCCCCCTAAAAAGGAACACCGGGGAGCTGTTTTTT
clone_size: many; j_call: TRBJ2-7; v_call: TRBV28; d_call: TRBD2; cdr3_aa: CASSDGLAGYYEQYF; cdr3_nt: TGTGCCAGCAGTGACGGACTAGCGGGGTACTACGAGCAGTACTTC
clone_size: many; j_call: TRBJ2-5; v_call: TRBV7-9; d_call: TRBD2; cdr3_aa: CASSPLGTRRAETQYF; cdr3_nt: TGTGCCAGCAGCCCTCTAGGGACTAGGAGGGCAGAGACCCAGTACTTC
clone_size: .; j_call: TRBJ1-4; v_call: TRBV20-1; d_call: .; cdr3_aa: CSVAEANEKLFF; cdr3_nt: TGCAGTGTTGCCGAAGCTAATGAAAAACTGTTTTTT
clone_size: .; j_call: TRBJ2-1; v_call: TRBV7-2; d_call: TRBD2; cdr3_aa: CASSLARLAGNEQFF; cdr3_nt: TGTGCCAGCAGCTTAGCTCGACTAGCGGGGAATGAGCAGTTCTTC
clone_size: many; j_call: TRBJ2-1; v_call: TRBV29-1; d_call: .; cdr3_aa: CSVGGVPYNEQFF; cdr3_nt: TGCAGCGTTGGAGGGGTACCCTACAATGAGCAGTTCTTC
clone_size: many; j_call: TRBJ2-3; v_call: TRBV5-1; d_call: .; cdr3_aa: CASSLVADRDTQYF; cdr3_nt: TGCGCCAGCAGCTTGGTAGCGGACCGAGATACGCAGTATTTT
clone_size: .; j_call: TRBJ1-5; v_call: TRBV20-1; d_call: .; cdr3_aa: CSARDGSLGPQHF; cdr3_nt: TGCAGTGCTAGGGACGGGAGCTTGGGGCCCCAGCATTTT
clone_size: few; j_call: TRBJ2-3; v_call: TRBV4-2; d_call: .; cdr3_aa: CASSQAIGRDTQYF; cdr3_nt: TGTGCCAGCAGCCAAGCGATTGGTCGGGATACGCAGTATTTT
clone_size: few; j_call: TRBJ1-5; v_call: TRBV5-4; d_call: .; cdr3_aa: CASSVEDQPQHF; cdr3_nt: TGTGCCAGCAGCGTGGAAGATCAGCCCCAGCATTTT
clone_size: few; j_call: TRBJ2-2; v_call: TRBV9; d_call: TRBD2; cdr3_aa: CASSSIGLAGELFF; cdr3_nt: TGTGCCAGCAGCTCAATCGGACTAGCCGGGGAGCTGTTTTTT
clone_size: many; j_call: TRBJ2-7; v_call: TRBV29-1; d_call: .; cdr3_aa: CSVFGQFTYEQYF; cdr3_nt: TGCAGCGTTTTCGGACAGTTTACCTACGAGCAGTACTTC
clone_size: many; j_call: TRBJ2-1; v_call: TRBV7-9; d_call: .; cdr3_aa: CASSADYNEQFF; cdr3_nt: TGTGCCAGCAGCGCTGACTACAATGAGCAGTTCTTC
clone_size: many; j_call: TRBJ2-2; v_call: TRBV20-1; d_call: .; cdr3_aa: CSARKRVTGTITGELFF; cdr3_nt: TGCAGTGCTAGAAAGCGGGTCACCGGGACAATCACCGGGGAGCTGTTTTTT
clone_size: .; j_call: TRBJ1-5; v_call: TRBV6-2/TRBV6-3; d_call: TRBD1; cdr3_aa: CATRRRRGTGGYDQPQHF; cdr3_nt: TGTGCCACCCGTCGCCGAAGGGGGACAGGGGGCTACGATCAGCCCCAGCATTTT
clone_size: many; j_call: TRBJ2-3; v_call: TRBV7-2; d_call: .; cdr3_aa: CASSPPPDPSTDTQYF; cdr3_nt: TGTGCCAGCAGCCCCCCCCCGGACCCGAGCACAGATACGCAGTATTTT
clone_size: few; j_call: TRBJ1-1; v_call: TRBV29-1; d_call: .; cdr3_aa: CSVAGQRNTEAFF; cdr3_nt: TGCAGCGTCGCAGGACAGCGGAACACTGAAGCTTTCTTT
clone_size: few; j_call: TRBJ2-1; v_call: TRBV7-9; d_call: .; cdr3_aa: CASSLGTLEQFF; cdr3_nt: TGTGCCAGCAGCTTAGGGACTTTGGAGCAGTTCTTC
clone_size: many; j_call: TRBJ2-7; v_call: TRBV29-1; d_call: .; cdr3_aa: CSVVTGTNYDEQYF; cdr3_nt: TGCAGCGTAGTTACCGGGACAAATTACGATGAGCAGTACTTC
clone_size: few; j_call: TRBJ2-3; v_call: TRBV7-2; d_call: TRBD2; cdr3_aa: CASSRRDYPDTQYF; cdr3_nt: TGTGCCAGCAGCCGCCGGGACTACCCAGATACGCAGTATTTT
clone_size: many; j_call: TRBJ2-2; v_call: TRBV5-6; d_call: .; cdr3_aa: CASSLTTGELFF; cdr3_nt: TGTGCCAGCAGCTTGACAACCGGGGAGCTGTTTTTT
clone_size: many; j_call: TRBJ1-1; v_call: TRBV5-1; d_call: TRBD1; cdr3_aa: CASSLRTGAGNTEAFF; cdr3_nt: TGCGCCAGCAGCTTACGGACAGGGGCGGGGAACACTGAAGCTTTCTTT
clone_size: few; j_call: TRBJ1-5; v_call: TRBV12-3/TRBV12-4; d_call: .; cdr3_aa: CASSPQRDQPQHF; cdr3_nt: TGTGCCAGCAGCCCCCAACGGGATCAGCCCCAGCATTTT
clone_size: few; j_call: TRBJ1-1; v_call: TRBV5-1; d_call: TRBD1; cdr3_aa: CASSLHTGASEAFF; cdr3_nt: TGCGCCAGCAGCTTGCATACAGGGGCTTCTGAAGCTTTCTTT
clone_size: many; j_call: TRBJ2-5; v_call: TRBV5-4; d_call: TRBD2; cdr3_aa: CASSSDGSGAPGF; cdr3_nt: TGTGCCAGCAGCTCGGATGGCAGCGGGGCCCCCGGCTTC
clone_size: few; j_call: TRBJ2-7; v_call: TRBV4-2; d_call: TRBD2; cdr3_aa: CASSQVGTSDYEQYF; cdr3_nt: TGTGCCAGCAGCCAAGTTGGGACTAGTGACTACGAGCAGTACTTC
clone_size: few; j_call: TRBJ1-4; v_call: TRBV20-1; d_call: TRBD1; cdr3_aa: CSARWDRGPRGLFF; cdr3_nt: TGCAGTGCTCGATGGGACAGGGGGCCGAGAGGACTGTTTTTT
clone_size: many; j_call: TRBJ2-2; v_call: TRBV29-1; d_call: TRBD1; cdr3_aa: CSVEAGTGNTGELFF; cdr3_nt: TGCAGCGTAGAGGCGGGGACAGGGAACACCGGGGAGCTGTTTTTT
clone_size: many; j_call: TRBJ2-2; v_call: TRBV9; d_call: TRBD2; cdr3_aa: CASSGPGLAGPTGELFF; cdr3_nt: TGTGCCAGCAGCGGTCCGGGACTAGCGGGGCCTACCGGGGAGCTGTTTTTT
clone_size: .; j_call: TRBJ2-7; v_call: TRBV28; d_call: .; cdr3_aa: CASRRGGNEQYF; cdr3_nt: TGTGCCAGCCGCAGGGGGGGTAACGAGCAGTACTTC
clone_size: many; j_call: TRBJ1-4; v_call: TRBV5-1; d_call: .; cdr3_aa: CASCPEQNEKLFF; cdr3_nt: TGCGCCAGCTGCCCGGAGCAGAACGAAAAACTGTTTTTT
clone_size: many; j_call: TRBJ2-5; v_call: TRBV12-3/TRBV12-4; d_call: .; cdr3_aa: CASSLSPRETQYF; cdr3_nt: TGTGCCAGCAGCCTATCCCCCCGAGAGACCCAGTACTTC
clone_size: many; j_call: TRBJ2-1; v_call: TRBV28; d_call: TRBD1; cdr3_aa: CASTRRTGSSSGEQFF; cdr3_nt: TGTGCCAGCACCAGACGGACAGGTAGTAGTTCGGGTGAGCAGTTCTTC
clone_size: many; j_call: TRBJ2-3; v_call: TRBV7-2; d_call: .; cdr3_aa: CASSSPLLAVGTDTQYF; cdr3_nt: TGTGCCAGCAGCTCCCCCCTACTAGCTGTCGGGACAGATACGCAGTATTTT
clone_size: many; j_call: TRBJ2-7; v_call: TRBV4-1; d_call: TRBD2; cdr3_aa: CASSGRAGASSEQYF; cdr3_nt: TGCGCCAGCAGCGGCAGGGCGGGAGCTTCGAGTGAGCAGTACTTC
clone_size: few; j_call: TRBJ1-2; v_call: TRBV4-2; d_call: .; cdr3_aa: CASSQEAAGNDGYTF; cdr3_nt: TGTGCCAGCAGCCAAGAAGCGGCAGGGAATGATGGCTACACCTTC
clone_size: many; j_call: TRBJ1-2; v_call: TRBV25-1; d_call: .; cdr3_aa: CASSEYDRPYGYTF; cdr3_nt: TGTGCCAGCAGTGAATATGACAGGCCCTATGGCTACACCTTC
clone_size: many; j_call: TRBJ2-4; v_call: TRBV28; d_call: .; cdr3_aa: CASSGPEGAVNIQYF; cdr3_nt: TGTGCCAGCAGTGGGCCCGAGGGCGCCGTGAACATTCAGTACTTC
clone_size: few; j_call: TRBJ2-5; v_call: TRBV7-8; d_call: TRBD1; cdr3_aa: CASSQTGGETQYF; cdr3_nt: TGTGCCAGCAGCCAGACAGGGGGCGAGACCCAGTACTTC
clone_size: .; j_call: TRBJ1-4; v_call: TRBV20-1; d_call: TRBD1; cdr3_aa: CSAGRRQGENEKLFF; cdr3_nt: TGCAGTGCAGGCCGGAGGCAGGGGGAGAATGAAAAACTGTTTTTT
clone_size: many; j_call: TRBJ2-3; v_call: TRBV6-6; d_call: TRBD1; cdr3_aa: CASSYGQGTDTQYF; cdr3_nt: TGTGCCAGCAGCTACGGACAGGGCACAGATACGCAGTATTTT
clone_size: .; j_call: TRBJ1-5; v_call: TRBV29-1; d_call: .; cdr3_aa: CSVSFKENQPQHF; cdr3_nt: TGCAGCGTTTCCTTTAAGGAAAATCAGCCCCAGCATTTT
clone_size: .; j_call: TRBJ1-4; v_call: TRBV3-1; d_call: .; cdr3_aa: CATRGSDYEKLFF; cdr3_nt: TGTGCCACCCGAGGGAGCGACTATGAAAAACTGTTTTTT
clone_size: .; j_call: TRBJ1-5; v_call: TRBV5-5; d_call: TRBD1; cdr3_aa: CASSSTGFSNQPQHF; cdr3_nt: TGTGCCAGCAGCTCGACAGGGTTTAGCAATCAGCCCCAGCATTTT
clone_size: many; j_call: TRBJ1-5; v_call: TRBV5-6; d_call: .; cdr3_aa: CASSYGTEYNQPQHF; cdr3_nt: TGTGCCAGCAGTTACGGGACGGAATACAATCAGCCCCAGCATTTT
clone_size: .; j_call: TRBJ1-2; v_call: TRBV18; d_call: .; cdr3_aa: CASSPEGVYSYTF; cdr3_nt: TGTGCCAGCTCACCGGAGGGGGTCTATAGCTACACCTTC
clone_size: many; j_call: TRBJ1-2; v_call: TRBV28; d_call: .; cdr3_aa: CASRALRGYTF; cdr3_nt: TGTGCCAGCCGGGCTCTAAGGGGCTACACCTTC
clone_size: many; j_call: TRBJ1-5; v_call: TRBV7-9; d_call: .; cdr3_aa: CASSLGSVMDQPQHF; cdr3_nt: TGTGCCAGCAGCTTAGGTTCGGTAATGGATCAGCCCCAGCATTTT
clone_size: many; j_call: TRBJ1-1; v_call: TRBV20-1; d_call: .; cdr3_aa: CSAPGALNTEAFF; cdr3_nt: TGCAGTGCGCCAGGGGCCCTGAACACTGAAGCTTTCTTT
clone_size: many; j_call: TRBJ2-5; v_call: TRBV7-2; d_call: .; cdr3_aa: CASSLVPEGTQYF; cdr3_nt: TGTGCCAGCAGCTTGGTGCCTGAAGGAACCCAGTACTTC